This T cell receptor beta chain is drawn from a study of cytomegalovirus exposure and HLA in healthy donors. Study outcomes and limitations: When analyzed later, a missense DCLRE1C variant was found to be linked to TCR beta V- and J-gene trimming. Reports described diagnosis of cytomegalovirus status by the classifier as highly specific and sensitive.

On this clone itself: The antigen remains unidentified.

The PCR had 60 Vbeta and 13 Jbeta primers. Profiling relied on immunoSEQ multiplex PCR, and the TCRdb table lists in-frame clones only, not all of them. The sample holds about 120,000 clones, about 80% seen once. The CDR3 is 15 residues long. Germline CDR1 SGHAT, CDR2 FQNNGV. V lost 4 bases to trimming and J lost 6 bases, with 16 bases between them. The gene calls are TRBV11-2 and TRBJ1-3; D is uncertain. Material for sequencing was PBMCs. This receptor was taken from a man aged 55 to 70 in good health and CMV-seropositive. The CDR3 bases are TGTGCCAGCAGCTCATACGACAAGCAGTCAAACACCATATATTTT. It codes for CASSSYDKQSNTIYF.